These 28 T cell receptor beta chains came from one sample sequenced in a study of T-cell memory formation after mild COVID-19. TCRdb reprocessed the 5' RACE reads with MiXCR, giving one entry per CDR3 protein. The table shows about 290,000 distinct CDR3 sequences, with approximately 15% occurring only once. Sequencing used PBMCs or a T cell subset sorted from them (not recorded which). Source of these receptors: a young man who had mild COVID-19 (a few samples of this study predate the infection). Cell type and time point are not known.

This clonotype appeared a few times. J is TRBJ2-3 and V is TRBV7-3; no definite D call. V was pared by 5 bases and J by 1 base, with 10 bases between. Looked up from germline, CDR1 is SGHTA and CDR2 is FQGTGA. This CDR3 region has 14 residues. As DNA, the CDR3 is TGTGCCAGCAGCCCCTTTGGGGGCACAGATACGCAGTATTTT. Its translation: CASSPFGGTDTQYF.

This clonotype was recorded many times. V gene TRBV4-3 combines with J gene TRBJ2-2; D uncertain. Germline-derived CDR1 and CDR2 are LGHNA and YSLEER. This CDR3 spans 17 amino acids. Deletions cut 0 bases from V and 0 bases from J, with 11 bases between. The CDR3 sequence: CASSQDLAATNTGELFF. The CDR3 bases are TGCGCCAGCAGCCAAGATTTAGCAGCTACGAACACCGGGGAGCTGTTTTTT.

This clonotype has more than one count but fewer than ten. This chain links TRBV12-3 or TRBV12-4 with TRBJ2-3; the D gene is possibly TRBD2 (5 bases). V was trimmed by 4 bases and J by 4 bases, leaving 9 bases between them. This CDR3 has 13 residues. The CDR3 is CASSWRSPDTQYF. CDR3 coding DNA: TGTGCCAGCAGTTGGAGGAGTCCAGATACGCAGTATTTT.

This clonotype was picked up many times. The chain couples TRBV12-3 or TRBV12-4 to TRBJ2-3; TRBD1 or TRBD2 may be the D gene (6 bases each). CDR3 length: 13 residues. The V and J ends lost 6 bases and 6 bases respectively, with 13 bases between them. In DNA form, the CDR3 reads TGTGCCAGCAGCAGGGGAGGCCAGGATACGCAGTATTTT. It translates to CASSRGGQDTQYF.

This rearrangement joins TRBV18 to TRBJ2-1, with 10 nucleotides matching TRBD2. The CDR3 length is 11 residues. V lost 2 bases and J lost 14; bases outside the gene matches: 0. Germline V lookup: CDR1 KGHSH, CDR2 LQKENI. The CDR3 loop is CASSPGTSEFF. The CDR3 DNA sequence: TGTGCCAGCTCACCAGGGACTAGCGAGTTCTTC.

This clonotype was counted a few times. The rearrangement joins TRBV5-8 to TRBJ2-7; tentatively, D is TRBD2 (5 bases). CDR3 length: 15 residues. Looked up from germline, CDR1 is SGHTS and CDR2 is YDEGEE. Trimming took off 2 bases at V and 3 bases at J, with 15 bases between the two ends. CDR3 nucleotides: TGTGCCAGCAGCTTTGGGCCCGAGGGATTCTACGAGCAGTACGTC. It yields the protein CASSFGPEGFYEQYV.

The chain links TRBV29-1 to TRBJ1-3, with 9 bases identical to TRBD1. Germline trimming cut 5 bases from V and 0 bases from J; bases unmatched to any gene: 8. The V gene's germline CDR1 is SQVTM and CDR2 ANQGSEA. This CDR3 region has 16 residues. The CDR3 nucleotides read TGCAGCGTTCGCGGGGACAGGGCGAACTCTGGAAACACCATATATTTT. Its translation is CSVRGDRANSGNTIYF.

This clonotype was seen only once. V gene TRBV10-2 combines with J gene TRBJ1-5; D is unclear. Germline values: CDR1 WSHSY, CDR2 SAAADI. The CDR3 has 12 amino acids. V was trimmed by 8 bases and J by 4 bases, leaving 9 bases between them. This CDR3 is CASADLNQPQHF. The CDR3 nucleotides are TGCGCCAGCGCCGACCTTAATCAGCCCCAGCATTTT.

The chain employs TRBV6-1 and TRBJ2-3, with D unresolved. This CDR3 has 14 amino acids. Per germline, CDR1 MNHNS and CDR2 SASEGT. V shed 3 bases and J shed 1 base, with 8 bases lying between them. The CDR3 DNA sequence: TGTGCCAGCAGTGAGCGGAAGGGCACAGATACGCAGTATTTT. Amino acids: CASSERKGTDTQYF.

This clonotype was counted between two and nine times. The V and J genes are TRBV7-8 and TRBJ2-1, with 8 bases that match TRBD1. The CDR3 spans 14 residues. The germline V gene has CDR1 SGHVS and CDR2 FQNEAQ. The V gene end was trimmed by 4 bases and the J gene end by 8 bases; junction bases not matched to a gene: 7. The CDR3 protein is CASSSLTGEDEQFF. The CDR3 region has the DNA TGTGCCAGCAGCTCCCTGACAGGGGAAGATGAGCAGTTCTTC. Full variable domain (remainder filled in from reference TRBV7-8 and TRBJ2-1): GAGVSQSPRYKVAKRGQDVALRCDPISGHVSLFWYQQALGQGPEFLTYFQNEAQLDKSGLPSDRFFAERPEGSVSTLKIQRTQQEDSAVYLCASSSLTGEDEQFFGPGTRLTVL.

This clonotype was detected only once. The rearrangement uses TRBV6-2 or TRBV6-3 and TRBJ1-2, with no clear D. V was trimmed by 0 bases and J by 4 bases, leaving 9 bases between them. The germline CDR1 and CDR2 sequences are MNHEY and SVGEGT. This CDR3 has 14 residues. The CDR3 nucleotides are TGTGCCAGCAGTTACTCGAGACACCTCTATGGCTACACCTTC. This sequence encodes CASSYSRHLYGYTF.

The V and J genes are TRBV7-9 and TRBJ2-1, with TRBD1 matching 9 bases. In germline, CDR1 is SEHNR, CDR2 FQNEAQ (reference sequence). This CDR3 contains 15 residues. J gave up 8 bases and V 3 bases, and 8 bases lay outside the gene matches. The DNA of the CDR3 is TGTGCCAGCAGCTTCCTCGGGACAGGGTTAGATGAGCAGTTCTTC. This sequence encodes CASSFLGTGLDEQFF.

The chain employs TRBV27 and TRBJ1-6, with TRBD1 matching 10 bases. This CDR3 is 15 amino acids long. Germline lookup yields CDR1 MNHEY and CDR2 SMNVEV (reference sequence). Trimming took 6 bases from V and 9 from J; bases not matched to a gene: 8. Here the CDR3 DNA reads TGTGCCAGCAGGGGACAGGGGAGGATCGGTTCACCCCTCCACTTT. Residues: CASRGQGRIGSPLHF.

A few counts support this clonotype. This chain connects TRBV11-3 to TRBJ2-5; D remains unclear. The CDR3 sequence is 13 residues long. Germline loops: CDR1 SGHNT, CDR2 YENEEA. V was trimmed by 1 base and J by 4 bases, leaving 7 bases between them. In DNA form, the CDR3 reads TGTGCCAGCAGCTTAGGCGTCGCAGAGACCCAGTACTTC. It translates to CASSLGVAETQYF.

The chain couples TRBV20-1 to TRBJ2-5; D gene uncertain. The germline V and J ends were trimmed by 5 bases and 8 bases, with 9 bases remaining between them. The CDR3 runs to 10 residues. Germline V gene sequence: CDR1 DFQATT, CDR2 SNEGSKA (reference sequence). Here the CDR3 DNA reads TGCAGTGCTTACCAGAGAACCCAGTACTTC. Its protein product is CSAYQRTQYF.

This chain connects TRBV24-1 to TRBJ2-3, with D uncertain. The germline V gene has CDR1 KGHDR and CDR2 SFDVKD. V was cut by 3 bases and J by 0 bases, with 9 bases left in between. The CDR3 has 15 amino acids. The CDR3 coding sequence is TGTGCCACCAGTGATCTAAGGATTAGCACAGATACGCAGTATTTT. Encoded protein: CATSDLRISTDTQYF.

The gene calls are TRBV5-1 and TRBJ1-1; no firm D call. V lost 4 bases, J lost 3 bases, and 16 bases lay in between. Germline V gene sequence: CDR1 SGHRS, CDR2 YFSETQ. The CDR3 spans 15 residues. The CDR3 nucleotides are TGCGCCAGCAGCCGACCTGAGGTTTCATACACTGAAGCTTTCTTT. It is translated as CASSRPEVSYTEAFF.

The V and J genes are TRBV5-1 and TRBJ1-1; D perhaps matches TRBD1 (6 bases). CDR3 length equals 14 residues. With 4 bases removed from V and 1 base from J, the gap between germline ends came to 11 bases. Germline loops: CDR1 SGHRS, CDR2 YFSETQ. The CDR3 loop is CASSRPTGNTEAFF. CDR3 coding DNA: TGCGCCAGCAGCCGACCGACAGGGAACACTGAAGCTTTCTTT.

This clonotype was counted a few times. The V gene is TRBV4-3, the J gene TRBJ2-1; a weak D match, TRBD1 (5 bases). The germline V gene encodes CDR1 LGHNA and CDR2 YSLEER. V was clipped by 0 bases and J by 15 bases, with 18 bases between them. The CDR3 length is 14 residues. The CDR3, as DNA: TGCGCCAGCAGCCAAGACCTGGGGCACACCCAGCCGTTCTTC. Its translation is CASSQDLGHTQPFF.

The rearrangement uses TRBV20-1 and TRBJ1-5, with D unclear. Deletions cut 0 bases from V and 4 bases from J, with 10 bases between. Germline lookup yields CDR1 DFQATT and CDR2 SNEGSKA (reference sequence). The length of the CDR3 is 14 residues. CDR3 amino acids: CSARDYFTNQPQHF. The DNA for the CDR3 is TGCAGTGCTAGAGATTACTTTACGAATCAGCCCCAGCATTTT.

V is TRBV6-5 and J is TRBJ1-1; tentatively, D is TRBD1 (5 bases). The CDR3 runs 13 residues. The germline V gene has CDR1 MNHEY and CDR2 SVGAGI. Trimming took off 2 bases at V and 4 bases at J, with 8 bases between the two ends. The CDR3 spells CASSYRDGTEAFF. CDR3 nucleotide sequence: TGTGCCAGCAGTTACCGGGACGGCACTGAAGCTTTCTTT.

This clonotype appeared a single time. This CDR3 reads CASSAEGTNSPLHF. In nucleotides, the CDR3 is TGTGCCAGCAGCGCCGAAGGGACCAATTCACCCCTCCACTTT. J is TRBJ1-6 and V is TRBV9, with D tentatively TRBD1 (5 bases). The germline gives CDR1 SGDLS, CDR2 YYNGEE. V lost 3 bases to trimming and J lost 7 bases, with 11 bases between them. There are 14 residues in the CDR3.

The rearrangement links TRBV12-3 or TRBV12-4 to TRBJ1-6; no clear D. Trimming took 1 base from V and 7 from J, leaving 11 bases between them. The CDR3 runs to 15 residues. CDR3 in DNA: TGTGCCAGCAGTTTAGGGGCAGGCAAAAATTCACCCCTCCACTTT. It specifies CASSLGAGKNSPLHF.

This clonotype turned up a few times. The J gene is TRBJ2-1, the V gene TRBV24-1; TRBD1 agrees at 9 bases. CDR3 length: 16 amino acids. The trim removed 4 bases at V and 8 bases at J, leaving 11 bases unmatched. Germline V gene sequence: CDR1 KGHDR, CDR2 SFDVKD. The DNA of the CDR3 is TGTGCCACCAGTGACGAAAGGGGGACAGGGAGGGATGAGCAGTTCTTC. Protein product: CATSDERGTGRDEQFF.

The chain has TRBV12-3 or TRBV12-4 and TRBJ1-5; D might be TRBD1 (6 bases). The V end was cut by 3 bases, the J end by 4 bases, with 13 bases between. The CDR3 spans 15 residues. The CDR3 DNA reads TGTGCCAGCAGTTTGGACAGAGGGAGGAATCAGCCCCAGCATTTT. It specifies CASSLDRGRNQPQHF.

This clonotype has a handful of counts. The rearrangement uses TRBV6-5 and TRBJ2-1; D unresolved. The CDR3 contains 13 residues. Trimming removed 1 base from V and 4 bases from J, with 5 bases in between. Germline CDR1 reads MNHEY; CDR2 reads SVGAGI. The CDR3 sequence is CASSYFRYNEQFF. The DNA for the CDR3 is TGTGCCAGCAGTTACTTCCGGTACAATGAGCAGTTCTTC.

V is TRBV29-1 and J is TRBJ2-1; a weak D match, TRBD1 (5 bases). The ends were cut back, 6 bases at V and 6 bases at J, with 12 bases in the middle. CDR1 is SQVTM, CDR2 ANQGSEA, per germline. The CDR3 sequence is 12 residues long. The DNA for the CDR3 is TGCAGCGTACAAAGGGGCGGCAATGAGCAGTTCTTC. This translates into CSVQRGGNEQFF.

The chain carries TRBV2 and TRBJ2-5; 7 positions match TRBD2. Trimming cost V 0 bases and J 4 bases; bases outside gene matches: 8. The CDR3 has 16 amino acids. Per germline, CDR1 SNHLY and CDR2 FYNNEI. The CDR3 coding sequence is TGTGCCAGCAGTGAAGCGCTTCGGGGCGGGGGAGAGACCCAGTACTTC. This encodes CASSEALRGGGETQYF. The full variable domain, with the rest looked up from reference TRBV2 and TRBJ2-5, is EPEVTQTPSHQVTQMGQEVILRCVPISNHLYFYWYRQILGQKVEFLVSFYNNEISEKSEIFDDQFSVERPDGSNFTLKIRSTKLEDSAMYFCASSEALRGGGETQYFGPGTRLLVL.